This T cell receptor beta chain was profiled in a study of T cells expressing NK-cell markers. Overall study results and limits: Dominant NKG2C+ clonotypes accounted for about 1.0-7.0% of CD8+ T cells in 5 to 7 donors. The same clonotypes also predominated in the CD3+CD56-NKG2C+ fraction of several donors.

Points on this clonotype: The antigen is undetermined.

This CDR3 region has 15 residues. Germline V gene sequence: CDR1 MGHRA, CDR2 YSYEKL. One entry per CDR3 protein, without DNA, is what TCRdb gives after re-calling the 5' RACE reads. The sample features under 500,000 distinct CDR3 sequences, with less than 7.5% in its top ten. The sample consisted of blood T cells: a sorted CD56 or NKG2C T cell subset, CD4+ or CD8+ T cells, or bulk PBMC T cells (not recorded which). The TCR originated in a woman between 18 and 75 years old in good health. J is TRBJ1-1 and V is TRBV4-1; no DNA is available, so the TRBD1 call from TCRdb remains unchecked. CDR3 residues: CASSHPDRRNTEAFF.